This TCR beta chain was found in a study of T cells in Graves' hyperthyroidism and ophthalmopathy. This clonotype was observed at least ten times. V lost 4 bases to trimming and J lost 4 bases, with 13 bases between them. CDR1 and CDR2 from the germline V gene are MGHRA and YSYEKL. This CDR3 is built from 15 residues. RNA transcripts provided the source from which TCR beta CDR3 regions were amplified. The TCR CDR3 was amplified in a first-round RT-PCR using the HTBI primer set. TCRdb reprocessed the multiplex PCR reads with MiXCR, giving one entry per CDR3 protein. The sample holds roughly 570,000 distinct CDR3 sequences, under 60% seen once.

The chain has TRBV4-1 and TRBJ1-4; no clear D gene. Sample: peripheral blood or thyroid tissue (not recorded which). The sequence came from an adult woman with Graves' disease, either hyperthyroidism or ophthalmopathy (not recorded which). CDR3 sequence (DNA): TGCGCCAGCAGCCCCCTCGTGAGCCTTAATGAAAAACTGTTTTTT. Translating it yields CASSPLVSLNEKLFF.